This entry describes one TCR beta chain. This CDR3 contains 13 residues. Deletions cut 5 bases from V and 4 bases from J, with 9 bases between. Germline CDR1 and CDR2: SGHVS and FQNEAQ. Authors' processing steps: From reference gene primer amplification, estimates of nucleated cell counts were derived. Libraries were prepared by immunoSEQ multiplex PCR; TCRdb keeps only in-frame clonotypes and omits some of them. That table is the source of V, J and clone size, and D and trimming were worked out from the DNA. The sample shows under 300,000 clones, 82% of them seen only once. This record belongs to a study of blood T cell repertoires in COVID-19. Study details: Material from acute and convalescent COVID-19 was sourced from the United States, Italy and Spain. PBMCs, B-cell-depleted T cells, or T cells provided the cDNA or gDNA that made up the material.

This chain connects TRBV7-8 to TRBJ1-3; D ambiguous. Sequencing was carried out using peripheral blood. The receptor was derived from a woman aged 18-35 years with acute or convalescent COVID-19. The CDR3 region is CASSPRFGNTIYF. As DNA, the CDR3 is TGTGCCAGCAGCCCCCGGTTCGGAAACACCATATATTTT.